This T cell receptor beta chain was sequenced for a study of T cell repertoires in cytomegalovirus infection. At the level of the study: In the study, CMV epitopes included recently identified HLA-C-restricted and well-studied HLA-B-restricted ones. Public TCR beta signatures were indicative of both CMV infection and a matching HLA type. Study-wide findings and caveats: Public TCR beta family frequency separated CMV-and-HLA carriers, including in an independent cohort. HLA-C-restricted TCR beta clonotypes specific for CMV led the ex vivo response.

This clonotype was seen at least ten times. Its antigen remains unknown. The V gene's germline CDR1 is SGHTA and CDR2 FQGNSA. Deletions cut 3 bases from V and 5 bases from J, with 14 bases between. CDR3 length equals 15 residues. A single record per CDR3 protein comes from TCRdb applying MiXCR to the reads. The sample contains roughly 310,000 distinct CDR3 sequences, 25% to 30% of which appear only once. This sequence was found in a human donor in good health (CMV status not recorded). Some clones in this sample may be carry-over from other donors' samples. Material: cultured PBMCs, obtained from culture after CMV antigen stimulation. The V and J genes are TRBV7-2 and TRBJ1-5; D is uncertain. The CDR3 nucleotides are TGTGCCAGCAGCTTCGGAGGAGGCCCCGATCAGCCCCAGCATTTT. It translates to CASSFGGGPDQPQHF.